This TCR beta chain appears in the sequencing data of a study of blood T cell repertoires in COVID-19. As originally analysed: Reference gene primers were amplified, and this amplification served to estimate nucleated cell counts. Libraries were prepared by immunoSEQ multiplex PCR; TCRdb keeps only in-frame clonotypes and omits some of them. D and trimming come from the DNA, and the V and J calls and clone size come from that table. Found here are 300,000 or so clones, around four fifths of them singletons; the top ten hold around 3.9%. The receptor comes from a woman aged 50 to 65 with active or convalescent COVID-19. Sequencing used peripheral blood.

The CDR3 here is CASSLPGADTQYF. The CDR3 DNA follows: TGTGCCAGCAGCTTACCGGGGGCAGATACGCAGTATTTT. The chain has TRBV11-2 and TRBJ2-3, with D perhaps TRBD2 (6 bases). The CDR3 spans 13 residues. Germline V gene lookup returns CDR1 SGHAT and CDR2 FQNNGV. The V and J ends lost 2 bases and 4 bases respectively, with 7 bases between them.